This paragraph covers one TCR beta chain sequence. Its antigen is unknown. CDR1 is ENHRY, CDR2 SYGVKD, per germline. V was shortened by 2 bases and J by 1 base, with 12 bases between the two germline ends. The CDR3 sequence is 15 residues long. The data originate from a study of T-cell memory formation after mild COVID-19. TCRdb used MiXCR to reprocess the 5' RACE reads, holding one entry per CDR3 protein. The profile covers 55,000 to 75,000 distinct CDR3 sequences, with 25% to 30% appearing a single time and roughly 41% taken by the ten largest. Findings and caveats of the study: Whereas later expanders leaned CD4+, clones contracting day 15 to 85 showed a balanced CD4/CD8 makeup. Researchers could not confirm that second-wave clones peaking on day 37 targeted SARS-CoV-2. The finding that pre-infection memory included some responding clones suggested that cross-reactive memory joined.

What was sequenced was PBMCs or a T cell subset sorted from them (not recorded which). V is TRBV10-3 and J is TRBJ2-7; tentatively, D is TRBD2 (6 bases). The clonotype comes from a young man who had mild COVID-19 (a few samples of this study predate the infection). Cell type and time point are not known. CDR3 DNA sequence: TGTGCCATCAGTGAGGGAGGGGACTCGTCCTACGAGCAGTACTTC. Amino acids: CAISEGGDSSYEQYF.